This TCR beta chain was sequenced for a study of blood T cell repertoires in COVID-19 (dated by TCRdb to 2020 to 2022). About the investigation overall: The collaborator samples originated in the United States, Italy and Spain and spanned the acute and convalescent phases of COVID-19. HLA class I and class II types, where available, came from metadata supplied by the sample provider rather than from assay-based typing. The repertoires were released in a freely available public database meant as a resource for research on the immune response to SARS-CoV-2. The sample metadata nearly always contained a de-identified subject ID, COVID-19 status, age in years and sex. The prospective study material was composed of cDNA or gDNA derived from T cells, B-cell-depleted T cells, or PBMCs. Samples came from the ongoing ImmuneRACE study (first 160 participants) plus 1,254 subjects from 6 global collaborators. The dataset comprised deeply sampled blood TCRbeta repertoires from subjects exposed to, actively infected with, or recovered from COVID-19.

As concerns this clone: Its antigen is not yet known. There are no base qualities to consult, and no much larger clone falls within one base.

What the work shows at the level of the full study, not this receptor alone: Clinical and demographic metadata were provided uncurated, with the amount varying by source and participant.

From the cysteine through the phenylalanine, the CDR3 covers 16 amino acids. Only the CDR3 region is kept as DNA, spanning 48 bases read in frame from base 1. The germline V gene yields SGHVS for CDR1 and FQNEAQ for CDR2. Trimmed from V: 4 bases; trimmed from J: 3 bases; junction bases lacking a gene match: 6. The immunoSEQ Assay, a bias-controlled multiplex PCR, was used to amplify TCRbeta CDR3 regions from genomic DNA. For the original study's pipeline: Within the assay, amplification of reference gene primers was used to estimate how many nucleated cells each sample contained. To quantify the absolute abundance of each unique TCRbeta CDR3 rearrangement, sequence reads were collapsed and filtered. For each sample, productive Simpson clonality was calculated by taking the square root of Simpson's diversity index across productive rearrangements. In its TCRdb copy, this immuneACCESS table keeps in-frame sequences only and misses some clones. Where compared with another copy, unresolved V genes explain less than half of these, and the others have no known cause. V and J calls and clone size are given by that table; D and trimming were obtained from the DNA. This sample holds fewer than 120,000 clones; approximately 85% were observed only once. Jointly, the top ten make up 16% of the sample.

Each collaborating institution followed its own protocols to collect whole blood in K2EDTA tubes. Collaborator samples were shipped for TCRbeta analysis as frozen whole blood, isolated PBMCs, or DNA extracted from either sample type. Sequencing was done on a sample of peripheral blood. The receptor was derived from a woman between 55 and 75 years old with acute or convalescent COVID-19. The rearranged segments are TRBV7-8 and TRBJ2-2, with 9 central nucleotides matching TRBD1. The CDR3 reads as follows: CASSSQGALYTGELFF. The DNA reads TGTGCCAGCAGCTCACAGGGGGCATTGTACACCGGGGAGCTGTTTTTT.